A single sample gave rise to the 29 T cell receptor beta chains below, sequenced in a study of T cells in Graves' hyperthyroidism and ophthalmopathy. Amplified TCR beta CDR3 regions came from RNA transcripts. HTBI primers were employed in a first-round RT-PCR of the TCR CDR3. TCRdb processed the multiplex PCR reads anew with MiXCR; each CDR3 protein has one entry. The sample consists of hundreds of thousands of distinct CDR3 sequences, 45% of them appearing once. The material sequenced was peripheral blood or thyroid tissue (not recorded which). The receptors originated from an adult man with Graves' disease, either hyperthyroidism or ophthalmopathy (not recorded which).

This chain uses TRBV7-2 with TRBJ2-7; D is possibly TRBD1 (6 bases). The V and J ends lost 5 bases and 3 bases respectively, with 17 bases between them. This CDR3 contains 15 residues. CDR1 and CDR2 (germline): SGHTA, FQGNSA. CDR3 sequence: CASSAWTRGSYEQYF. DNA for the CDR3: TGTGCCAGCAGCGCGTGGACAAGGGGGAGCTACGAGCAGTACTTC.

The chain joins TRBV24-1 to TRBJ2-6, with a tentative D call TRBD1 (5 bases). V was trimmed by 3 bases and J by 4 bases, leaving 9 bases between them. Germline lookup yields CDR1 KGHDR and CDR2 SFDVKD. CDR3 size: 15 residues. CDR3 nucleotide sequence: TGTGCCACCAGTGATACCCGGACAGGGGCCAACGTCCTGACTTTC. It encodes CATSDTRTGANVLTF.

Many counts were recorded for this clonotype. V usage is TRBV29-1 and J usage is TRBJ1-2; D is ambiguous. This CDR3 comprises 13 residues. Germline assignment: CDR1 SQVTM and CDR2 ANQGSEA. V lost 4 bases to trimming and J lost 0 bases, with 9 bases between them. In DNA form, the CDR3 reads TGCAGCGTTGCCAGACCAGCTAACTATGGCTACACCTTC. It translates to CSVARPANYGYTF.

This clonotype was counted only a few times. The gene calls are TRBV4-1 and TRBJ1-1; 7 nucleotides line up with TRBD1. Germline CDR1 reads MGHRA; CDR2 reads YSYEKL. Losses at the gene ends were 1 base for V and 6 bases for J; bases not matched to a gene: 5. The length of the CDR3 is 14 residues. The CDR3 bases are TGCGCCAGCAGCCAAGGGACAGGCTGGGCTGAAGCTTTCTTT. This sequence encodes CASSQGTGWAEAFF.

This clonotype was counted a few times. CDR3 amino acids: CSARDSHSLNTEAFF. CDR3 coding DNA: TGCAGTGCTAGAGATTCACACAGCCTGAACACTGAAGCTTTCTTT. This chain joins TRBV20-1 and TRBJ1-1; D gene uncertain. The V end was cut by 0 bases, the J end by 0 bases, with 11 bases between. Germline V gives CDR1 DFQATT, CDR2 SNEGSKA (reference sequence). CDR3 length: 15 residues.

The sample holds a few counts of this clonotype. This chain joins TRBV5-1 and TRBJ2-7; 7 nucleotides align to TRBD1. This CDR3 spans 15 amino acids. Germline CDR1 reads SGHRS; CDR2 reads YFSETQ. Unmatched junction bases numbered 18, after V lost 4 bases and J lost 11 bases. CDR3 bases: TGCGCCAGCAGCAAGGAAGGGACAGTGGTGAACGTTAAGTACTTC. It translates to CASSKEGTVVNVKYF.

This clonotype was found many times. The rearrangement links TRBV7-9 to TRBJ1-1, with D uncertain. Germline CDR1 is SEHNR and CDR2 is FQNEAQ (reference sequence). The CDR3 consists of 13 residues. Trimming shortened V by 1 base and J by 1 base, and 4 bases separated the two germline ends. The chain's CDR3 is CASSLVTNTEAFF. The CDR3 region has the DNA TGTGCCAGCAGCTTAGTGACGAACACTGAAGCTTTCTTT.

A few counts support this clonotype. CDR3 coding DNA: TGTGCCAGCGGGCCGAGCAATCAGCCCCAGCATTTT. Residues: CASGPSNQPQHF. The rearrangement links TRBV12-3 or TRBV12-4 to TRBJ1-5; D uncertain. The CDR3 has 12 residues. Between the trimmed V and J ends, which lost 8 bases and 1 base, there was a span of 6 bases.

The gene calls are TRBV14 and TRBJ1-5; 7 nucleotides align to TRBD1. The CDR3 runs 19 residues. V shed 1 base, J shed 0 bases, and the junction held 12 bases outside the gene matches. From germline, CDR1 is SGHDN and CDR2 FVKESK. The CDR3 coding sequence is TGTGCCAGCAGCCAAGGCTCAGGGGGTCGGCCAAATAGCAATCAGCCCCAGCATTTT. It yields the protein CASSQGSGGRPNSNQPQHF.

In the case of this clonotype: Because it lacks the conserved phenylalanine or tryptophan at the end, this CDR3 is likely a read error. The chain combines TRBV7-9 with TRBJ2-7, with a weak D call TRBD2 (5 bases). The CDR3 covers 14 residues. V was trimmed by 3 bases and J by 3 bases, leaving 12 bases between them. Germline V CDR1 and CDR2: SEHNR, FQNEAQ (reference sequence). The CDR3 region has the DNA TGTGCCAGCAGCTTGGACTTAAACGGCTACGAGCAGTACCTC. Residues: CASSLDLNGYEQYL.

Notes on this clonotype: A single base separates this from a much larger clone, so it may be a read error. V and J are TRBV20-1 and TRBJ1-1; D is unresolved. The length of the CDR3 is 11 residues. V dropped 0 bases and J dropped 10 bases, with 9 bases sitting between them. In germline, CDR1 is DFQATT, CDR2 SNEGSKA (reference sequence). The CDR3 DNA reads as TGCAGTGCTAGAGAGGAGGTTTTAGCTTTCTTT. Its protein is CSAREEVLAFF.

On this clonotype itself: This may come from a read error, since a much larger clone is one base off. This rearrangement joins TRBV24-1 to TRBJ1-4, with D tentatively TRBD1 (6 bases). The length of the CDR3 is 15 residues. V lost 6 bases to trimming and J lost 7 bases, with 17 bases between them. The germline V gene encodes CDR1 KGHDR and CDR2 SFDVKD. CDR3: CATSYSGGKGEKLFF. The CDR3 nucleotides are TGTGCCACCAGTTATTCCGGGGGCAAGGGTGAAAAACTGTTTTTT.

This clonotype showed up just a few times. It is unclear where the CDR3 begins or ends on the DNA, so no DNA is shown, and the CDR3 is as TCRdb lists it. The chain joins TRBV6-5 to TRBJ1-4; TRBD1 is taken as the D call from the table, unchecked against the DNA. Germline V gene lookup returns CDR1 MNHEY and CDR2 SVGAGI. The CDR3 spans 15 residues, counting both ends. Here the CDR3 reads CASSSSTGKSEKLFF.

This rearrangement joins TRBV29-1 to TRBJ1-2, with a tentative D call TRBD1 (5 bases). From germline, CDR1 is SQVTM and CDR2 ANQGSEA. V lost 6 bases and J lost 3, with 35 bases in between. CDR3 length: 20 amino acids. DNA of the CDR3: TGCAGCGTGCTTTCGACCGTGGGCATCGGTTCAGGGCGGTACGACTATGGCTACACCTTC. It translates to CSVLSTVGIGSGRYDYGYTF.

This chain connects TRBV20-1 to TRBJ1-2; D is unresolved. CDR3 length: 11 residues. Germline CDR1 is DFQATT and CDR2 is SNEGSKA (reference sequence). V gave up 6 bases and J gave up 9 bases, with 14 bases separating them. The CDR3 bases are TGCAGTGCACTCGACGGAAAGCGCTACACCTTC. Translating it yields CSALDGKRYTF.

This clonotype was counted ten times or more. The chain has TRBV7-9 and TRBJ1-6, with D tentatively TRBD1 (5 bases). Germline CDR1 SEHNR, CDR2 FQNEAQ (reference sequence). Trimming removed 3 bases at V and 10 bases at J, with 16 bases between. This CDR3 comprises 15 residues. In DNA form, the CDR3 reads TGTGCCAGCAGCTTGGCCGCGGGGGTCGGCTCACCCCTCCACTTT. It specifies CASSLAAGVGSPLHF.

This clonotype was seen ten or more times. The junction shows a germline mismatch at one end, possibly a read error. The CDR3 spells CASSEAWGLGRETQYF. As DNA, the CDR3 is TGTGCCAGCAGTGAAGCGTGGGGGCTAGGTCGGGAGACCCAGTACTTC. The V gene is TRBV10-2, the J gene TRBJ2-5; maybe TRBD1 (6 bases). Germline lookup yields CDR1 WSHSY and CDR2 SAAADI. The CDR3 spans 16 residues.

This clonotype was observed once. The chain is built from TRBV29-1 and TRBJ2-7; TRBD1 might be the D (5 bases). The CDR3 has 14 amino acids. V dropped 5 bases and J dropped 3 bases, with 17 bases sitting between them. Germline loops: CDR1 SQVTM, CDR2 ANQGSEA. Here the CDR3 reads CSVWKGETVYEQYF. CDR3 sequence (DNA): TGCAGCGTTTGGAAGGGCGAGACAGTCTACGAGCAGTACTTC.

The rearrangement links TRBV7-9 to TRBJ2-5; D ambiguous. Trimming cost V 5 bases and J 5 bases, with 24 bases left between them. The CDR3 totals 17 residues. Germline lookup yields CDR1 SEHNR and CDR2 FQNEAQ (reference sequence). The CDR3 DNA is TGTGCCAGCAGCCAGGCATGGACGAACATGGGCATGGAGACCCAGTACTTC. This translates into CASSQAWTNMGMETQYF.

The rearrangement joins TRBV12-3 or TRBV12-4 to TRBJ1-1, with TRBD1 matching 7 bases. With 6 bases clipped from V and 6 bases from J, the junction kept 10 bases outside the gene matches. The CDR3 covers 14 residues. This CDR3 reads CASSPQGIGAEAFF. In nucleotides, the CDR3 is TGTGCCAGCAGCCCACAGGGGATCGGCGCTGAAGCTTTCTTT.

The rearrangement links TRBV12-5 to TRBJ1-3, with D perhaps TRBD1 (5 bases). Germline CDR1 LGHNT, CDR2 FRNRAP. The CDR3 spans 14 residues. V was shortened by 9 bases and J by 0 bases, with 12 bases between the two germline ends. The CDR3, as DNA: TGTGCTAGCCGGGACGGGAACTCTGGAAACACCATATATTTT. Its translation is CASRDGNSGNTIYF.

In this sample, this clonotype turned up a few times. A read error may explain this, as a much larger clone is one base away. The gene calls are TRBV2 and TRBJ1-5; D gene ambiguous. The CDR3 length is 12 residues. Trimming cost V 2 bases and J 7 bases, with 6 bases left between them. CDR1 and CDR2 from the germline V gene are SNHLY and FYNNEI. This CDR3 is CASSEWRQPQHF. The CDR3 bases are TGTGCCAGCAGTGAATGGAGGCAGCCCCAGCATTTT. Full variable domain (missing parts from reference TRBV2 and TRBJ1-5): EPEVTQTPSHQVTQMGQEVILRCVPISNHLYFYWYRQILGQKVEFLVSFYNNEISEKSEIFDDQFSVERPDGSNFTLKIRSTKLEDSAMYFCASSEWRQPQHFGDGTRLSIL.

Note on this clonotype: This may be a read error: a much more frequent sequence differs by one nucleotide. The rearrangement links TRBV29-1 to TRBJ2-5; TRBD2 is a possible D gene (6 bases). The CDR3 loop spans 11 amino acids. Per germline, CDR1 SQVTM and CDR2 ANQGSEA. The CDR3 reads CSAGGEETRYF. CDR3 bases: TGCAGCGCTGGAGGGGAAGAGACCCGGTACTTC.

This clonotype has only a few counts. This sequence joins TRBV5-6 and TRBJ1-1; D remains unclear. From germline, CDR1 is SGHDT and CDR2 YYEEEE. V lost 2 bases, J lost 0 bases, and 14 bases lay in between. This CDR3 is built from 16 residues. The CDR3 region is CASSLSSGPMNTEAFF. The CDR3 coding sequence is TGTGCCAGCAGCTTATCCTCCGGGCCCATGAACACTGAAGCTTTCTTT.

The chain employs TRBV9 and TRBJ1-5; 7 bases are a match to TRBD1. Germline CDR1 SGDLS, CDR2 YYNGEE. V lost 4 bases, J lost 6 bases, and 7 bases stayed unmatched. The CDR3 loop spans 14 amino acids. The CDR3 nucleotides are TGTGCCAGCAGCTTAAAAGGGGGCATTCAGCCCCAGCATTTT. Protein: CASSLKGGIQPQHF.

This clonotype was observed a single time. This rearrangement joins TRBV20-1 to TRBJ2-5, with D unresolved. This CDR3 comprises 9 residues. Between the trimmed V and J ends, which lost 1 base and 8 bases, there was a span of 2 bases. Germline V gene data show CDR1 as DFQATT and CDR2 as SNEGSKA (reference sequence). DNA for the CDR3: TGCAGTGCTAGAGGCACCCAGTACTTC. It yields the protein CSARGTQYF.

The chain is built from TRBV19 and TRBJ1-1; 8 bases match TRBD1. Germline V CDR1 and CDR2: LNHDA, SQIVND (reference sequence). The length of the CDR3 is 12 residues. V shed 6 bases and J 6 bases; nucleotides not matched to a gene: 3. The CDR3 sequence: CASSYRGSEAFF. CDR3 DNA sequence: TGTGCCAGTAGCTACAGGGGGTCTGAAGCTTTCTTT. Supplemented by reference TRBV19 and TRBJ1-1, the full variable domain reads DGGITQSPKYLFRKEGQNVTLSCEQNLNHDAMYWYRQDPGQGLRLIYYSQIVNDFQKGDIAEGYSVSREKKESFPLTVTSAQKNPTAFYLCASSYRGSEAFFGQGTRLTVV.

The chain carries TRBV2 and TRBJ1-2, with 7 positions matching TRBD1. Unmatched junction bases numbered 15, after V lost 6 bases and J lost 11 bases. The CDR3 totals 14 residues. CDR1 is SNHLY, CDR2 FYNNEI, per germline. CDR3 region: CASRDRTGIIGYTF. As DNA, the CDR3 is TGTGCCAGCAGAGATCGGACAGGAATAATCGGTTACACCTTC.

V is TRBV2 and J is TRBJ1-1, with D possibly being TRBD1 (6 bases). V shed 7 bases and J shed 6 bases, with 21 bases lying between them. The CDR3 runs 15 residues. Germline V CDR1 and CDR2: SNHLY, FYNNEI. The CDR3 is CASKTGMGAISEAFF. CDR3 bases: TGTGCCAGCAAAACAGGGATGGGGGCAATTTCTGAAGCTTTCTTT.